This TCR beta chain is from a study of blood T cell repertoires in COVID-19. Study details: From the United States, Italy and Spain came samples of acute and convalescent COVID-19. T cells, B-cell-depleted T cells, or PBMCs provided the cDNA or gDNA that served as material.

CDR1 is SQVTM and CDR2 is ANQGSEA in the germline V gene. CDR3 size: 12 residues. Trimming took off 2 bases at V and 10 bases at J, with 12 bases between the two ends. TCRdb keeps only in-frame clones here, not all; method: immunoSEQ multiplex PCR. The sample consists of 210,000 or so clones, around 80% of them appearing once. The specimen was peripheral blood. This rearrangement joins TRBV29-1 to TRBJ2-1; tentatively, D is TRBD2 (5 bases). The sequence came from a man between 50 and 59 years old who had recovered from COVID-19. Here the CDR3 reads CSVEQLRGEQFF. CDR3 coding DNA: TGCAGCGTTGAACAACTCCGGGGAGAGCAGTTCTTC.